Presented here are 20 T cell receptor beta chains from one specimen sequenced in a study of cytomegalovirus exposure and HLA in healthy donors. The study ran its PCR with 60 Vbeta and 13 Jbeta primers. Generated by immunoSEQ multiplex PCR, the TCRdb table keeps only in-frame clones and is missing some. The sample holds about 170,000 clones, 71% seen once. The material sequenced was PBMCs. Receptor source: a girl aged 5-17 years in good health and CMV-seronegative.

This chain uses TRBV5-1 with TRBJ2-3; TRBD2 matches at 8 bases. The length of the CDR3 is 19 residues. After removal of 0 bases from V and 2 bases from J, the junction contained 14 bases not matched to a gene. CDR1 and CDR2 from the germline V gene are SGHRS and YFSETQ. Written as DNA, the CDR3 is TGCGCCAGCAGCTTGGCGGGGGGGGCCTTCGAATATCTCACAGATACGCAGTATTTT. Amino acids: CASSLAGGAFEYLTDTQYF. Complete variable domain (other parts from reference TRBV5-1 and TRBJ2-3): KAGVTQTPRYLIKTRGQQVTLSCSPISGHRSVSWYQQTPGQGLQFLFEYFSETQRNKGNFPGRFSGRQFSNSRSEMNVSTLELGDSALYLCASSLAGGAFEYLTDTQYFGPGTRLTVL.

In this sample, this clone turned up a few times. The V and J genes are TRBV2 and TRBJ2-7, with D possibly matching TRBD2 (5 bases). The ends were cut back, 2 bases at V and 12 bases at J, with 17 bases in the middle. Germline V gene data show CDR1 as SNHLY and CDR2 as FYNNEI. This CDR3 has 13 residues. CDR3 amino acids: CASSESDGSGLYF. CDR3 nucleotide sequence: TGTGCCAGCAGTGAATCAGACGGCAGCGGTCTGTACTTC.

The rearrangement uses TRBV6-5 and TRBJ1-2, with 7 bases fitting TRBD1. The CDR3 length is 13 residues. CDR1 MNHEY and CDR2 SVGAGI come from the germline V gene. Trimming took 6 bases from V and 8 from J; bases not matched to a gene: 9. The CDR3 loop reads CASSPTGAEGYTF. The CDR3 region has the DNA TGTGCCAGCAGCCCTACAGGGGCGGAGGGCTACACCTTC.

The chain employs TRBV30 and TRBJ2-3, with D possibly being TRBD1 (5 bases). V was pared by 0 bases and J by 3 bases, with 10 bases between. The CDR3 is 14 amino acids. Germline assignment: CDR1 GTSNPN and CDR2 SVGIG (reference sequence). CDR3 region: CAWSVYRGTDTQYF. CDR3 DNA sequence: TGTGCCTGGAGTGTATATAGGGGTACAGATACGCAGTATTTT.

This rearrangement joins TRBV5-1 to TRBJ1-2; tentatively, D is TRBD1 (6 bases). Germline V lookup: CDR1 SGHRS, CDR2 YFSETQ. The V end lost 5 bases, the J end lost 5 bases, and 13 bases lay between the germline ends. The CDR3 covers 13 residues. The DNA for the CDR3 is TGCGCCAGCAGTCAGGACAGTCAGTATGGCTACACCTTC. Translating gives CASSQDSQYGYTF.

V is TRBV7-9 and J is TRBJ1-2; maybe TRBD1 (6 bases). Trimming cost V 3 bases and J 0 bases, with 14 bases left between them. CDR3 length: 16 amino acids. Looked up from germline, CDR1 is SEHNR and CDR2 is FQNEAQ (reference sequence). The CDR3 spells CASSFSTGLTNYGYTF. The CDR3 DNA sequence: TGTGCCAGCAGCTTCTCGACAGGACTCACTAACTATGGCTACACCTTC.

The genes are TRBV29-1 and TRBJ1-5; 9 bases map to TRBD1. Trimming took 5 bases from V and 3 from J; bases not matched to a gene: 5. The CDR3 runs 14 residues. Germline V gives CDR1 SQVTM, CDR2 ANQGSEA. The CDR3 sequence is CSVQGQGNNQPQHF. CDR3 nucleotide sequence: TGCAGCGTTCAGGGACAGGGAAACAATCAGCCCCAGCATTTT.

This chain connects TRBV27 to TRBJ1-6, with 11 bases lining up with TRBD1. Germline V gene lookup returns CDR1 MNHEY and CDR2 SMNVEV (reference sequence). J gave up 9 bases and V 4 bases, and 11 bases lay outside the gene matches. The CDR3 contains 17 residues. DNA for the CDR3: TGTGCCAGCAGTTACGACCCCCGGGACAGGGGGAGTTCACCCCTCCACTTT. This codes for CASSYDPRDRGSSPLHF.

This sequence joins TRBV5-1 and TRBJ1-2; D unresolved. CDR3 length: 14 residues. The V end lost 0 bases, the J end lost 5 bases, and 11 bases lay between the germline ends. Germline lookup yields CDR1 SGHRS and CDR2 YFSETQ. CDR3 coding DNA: TGCGCCAGCAGCTTGGAAGGTCTAGAATATGGCTACACCTTC. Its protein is CASSLEGLEYGYTF.

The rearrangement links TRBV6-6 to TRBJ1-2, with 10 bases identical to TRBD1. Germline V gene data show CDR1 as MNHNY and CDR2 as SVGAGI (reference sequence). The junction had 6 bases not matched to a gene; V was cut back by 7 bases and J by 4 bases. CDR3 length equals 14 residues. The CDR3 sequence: CASTDRGLSYGYTF. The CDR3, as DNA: TGTGCCAGCACAGACAGGGGGCTCAGCTATGGCTACACCTTC.

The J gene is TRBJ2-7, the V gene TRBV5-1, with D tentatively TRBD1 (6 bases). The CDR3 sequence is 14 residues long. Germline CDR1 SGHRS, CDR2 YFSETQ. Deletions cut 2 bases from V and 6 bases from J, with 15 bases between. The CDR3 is CASSFGQTTSEQYF. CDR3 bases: TGCGCCAGCAGCTTCGGACAGACTACGAGCGAGCAGTACTTC.

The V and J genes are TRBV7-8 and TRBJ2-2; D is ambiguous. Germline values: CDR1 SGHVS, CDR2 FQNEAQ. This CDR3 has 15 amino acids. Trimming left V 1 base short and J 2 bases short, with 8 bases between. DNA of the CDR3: TGTGCCAGCAGCTTAGATCCAGATAACACCGGGGAGCTGTTTTTT. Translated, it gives CASSLDPDNTGELFF.

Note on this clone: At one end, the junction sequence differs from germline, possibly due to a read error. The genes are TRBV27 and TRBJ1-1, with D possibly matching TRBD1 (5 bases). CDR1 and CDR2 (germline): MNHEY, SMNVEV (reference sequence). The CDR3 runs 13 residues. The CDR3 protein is CASSFGGWTEAFF. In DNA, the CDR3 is TGTGCCAGCAGTTTCGGGGGGTGGACTGAAGCTTTTTTT.

The CDR3 sequence: CASSPGDSSNYGYTF. Written as DNA, the CDR3 is TGTGCCAGCAGCCCTGGGGACAGCTCTAACTATGGCTACACCTTC. V is TRBV7-9 and J is TRBJ1-2; 7 positions agree with TRBD1. Germline trimming cut 5 bases from V and 0 bases from J; bases unmatched to any gene: 6. The CDR3 spans 15 residues. Germline CDR1 reads SEHNR; CDR2 reads FQNEAQ (reference sequence).

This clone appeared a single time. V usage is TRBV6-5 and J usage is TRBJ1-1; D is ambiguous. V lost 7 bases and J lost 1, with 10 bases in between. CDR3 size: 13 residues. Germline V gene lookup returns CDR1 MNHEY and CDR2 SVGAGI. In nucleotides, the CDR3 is TGTGCCAGCATCCCAGGAGGGAACACTGAAGCTTTCTTT. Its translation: CASIPGGNTEAFF.

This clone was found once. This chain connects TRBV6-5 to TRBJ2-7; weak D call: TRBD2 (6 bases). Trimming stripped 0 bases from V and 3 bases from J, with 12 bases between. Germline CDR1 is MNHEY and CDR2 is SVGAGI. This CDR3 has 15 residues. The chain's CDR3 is CASSYSRTTDYEQYF. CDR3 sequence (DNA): TGTGCCAGCAGTTACTCGAGGACTACGGACTACGAGCAGTACTTC.

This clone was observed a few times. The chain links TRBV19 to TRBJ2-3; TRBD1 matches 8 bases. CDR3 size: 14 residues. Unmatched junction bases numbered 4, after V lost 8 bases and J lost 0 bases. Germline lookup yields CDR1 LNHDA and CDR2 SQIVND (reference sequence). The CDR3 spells CASGRQGSTDTQYF. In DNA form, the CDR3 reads TGTGCCAGTGGGAGACAGGGGAGCACAGATACGCAGTATTTT.

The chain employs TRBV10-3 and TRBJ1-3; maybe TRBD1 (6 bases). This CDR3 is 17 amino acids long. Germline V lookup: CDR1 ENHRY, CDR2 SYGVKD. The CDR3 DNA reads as TGTGCGGTCAGGGGACGTAATTCTGAATTCTCTGGAAACACCATATATTTT. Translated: CAVRGRNSEFSGNTIYF.

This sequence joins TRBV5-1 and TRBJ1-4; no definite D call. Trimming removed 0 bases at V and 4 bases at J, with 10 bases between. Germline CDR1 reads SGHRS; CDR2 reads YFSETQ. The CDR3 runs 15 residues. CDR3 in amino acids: CASSLGAAYNEKLFF. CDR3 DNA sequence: TGCGCCAGCAGCTTGGGGGCTGCCTATAATGAAAAACTGTTTTTT.

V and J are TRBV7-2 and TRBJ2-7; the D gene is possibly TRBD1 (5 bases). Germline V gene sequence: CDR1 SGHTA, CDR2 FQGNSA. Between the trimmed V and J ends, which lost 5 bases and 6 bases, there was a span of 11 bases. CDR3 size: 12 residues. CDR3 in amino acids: CASSEGVGEQYF. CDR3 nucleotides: TGTGCCAGCAGCGAAGGGGTCGGCGAGCAGTACTTC.